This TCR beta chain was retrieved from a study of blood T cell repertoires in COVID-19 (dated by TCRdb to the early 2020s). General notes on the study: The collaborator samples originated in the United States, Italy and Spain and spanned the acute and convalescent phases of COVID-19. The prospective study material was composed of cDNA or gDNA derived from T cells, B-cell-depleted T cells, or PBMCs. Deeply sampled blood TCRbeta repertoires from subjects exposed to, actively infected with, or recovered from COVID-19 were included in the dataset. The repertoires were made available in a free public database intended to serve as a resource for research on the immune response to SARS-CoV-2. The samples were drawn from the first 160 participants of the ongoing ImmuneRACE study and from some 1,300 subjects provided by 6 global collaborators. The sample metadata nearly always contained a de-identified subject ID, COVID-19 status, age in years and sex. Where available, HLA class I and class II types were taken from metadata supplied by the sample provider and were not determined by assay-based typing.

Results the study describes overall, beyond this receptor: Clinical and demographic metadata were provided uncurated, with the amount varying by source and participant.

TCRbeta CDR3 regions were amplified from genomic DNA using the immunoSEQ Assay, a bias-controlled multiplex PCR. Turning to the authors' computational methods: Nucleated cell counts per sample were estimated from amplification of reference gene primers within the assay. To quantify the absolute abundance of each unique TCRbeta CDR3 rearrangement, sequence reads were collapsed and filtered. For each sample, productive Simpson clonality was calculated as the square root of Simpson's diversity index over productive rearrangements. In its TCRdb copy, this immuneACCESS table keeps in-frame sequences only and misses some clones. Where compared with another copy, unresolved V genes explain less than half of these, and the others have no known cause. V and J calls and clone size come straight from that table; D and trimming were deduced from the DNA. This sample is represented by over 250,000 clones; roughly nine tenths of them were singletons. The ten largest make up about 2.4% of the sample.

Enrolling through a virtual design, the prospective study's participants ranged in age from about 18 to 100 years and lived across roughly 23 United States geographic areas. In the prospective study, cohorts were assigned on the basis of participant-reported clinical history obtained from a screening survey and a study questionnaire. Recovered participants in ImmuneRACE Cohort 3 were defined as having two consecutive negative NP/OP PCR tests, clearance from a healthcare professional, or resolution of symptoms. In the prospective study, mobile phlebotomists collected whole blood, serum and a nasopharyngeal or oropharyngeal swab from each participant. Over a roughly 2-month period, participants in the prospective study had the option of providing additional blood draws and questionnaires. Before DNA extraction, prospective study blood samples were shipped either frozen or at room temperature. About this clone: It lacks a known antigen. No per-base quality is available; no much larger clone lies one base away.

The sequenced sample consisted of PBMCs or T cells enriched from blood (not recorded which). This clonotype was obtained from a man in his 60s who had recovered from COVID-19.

Here the CDR3 is given as CASDSGRGSTEAFF. The DNA sequence is as follows: TGTGCCAGCGACTCAGGGCGGGGGAGCACTGAAGCTTTCTTT. In this chain, TRBV7-2 is recombined with TRBJ1-1; the D region possibly corresponds to TRBD1 (5 bases align). Trimming costs V 8 bases and J 4 bases, and their ends lie 17 bases apart. According to the germline V gene, CDR1 reads SGHTA and CDR2 reads FQGNSA. The CDR3 runs 14 amino acids, cysteine and phenylalanine included. Just CDR3 DNA is preserved here, 42 bases in frame from base 1.